Presented here are 4 T cell receptor beta chains from one specimen sequenced in a study of shared clonotypes between healthy human individuals. The table came from immunoSEQ multiplex PCR; TCRdb's copy has only in-frame clones and leaves some out. The sample holds millions of clones, 90% to 95% seen once. Sequenced input: naive CD4+ T cells sorted from blood. Subset defined: CD45RA+ positively selected. All receptors derive from a young man in good health.

The rearrangement uses TRBV9 and TRBJ1-1, with 9 positions matching TRBD1. There are 16 residues in the CDR3. Germline lookup yields CDR1 SGDLS and CDR2 YYNGEE. With V trimmed by 0 bases and J by 5 bases, 8 bases remained unmatched. Here the CDR3 DNA reads TGTGCCAGCAGCGTAGAGACAGGGGGGCGCCGAACTGAAGCTTTCTTT. Its protein is CASSVETGGRRTEAFF.

This clone was found once. CDR3 in amino acids: CASSPARQMNTEAFF. CDR3 DNA sequence: TGTGCCAGCTCCCCTGCTAGGCAGATGAACACTGAAGCTTTCTTT. The chain is built from TRBV18 and TRBJ1-1; D is unresolved. CDR3 length: 15 residues. The germline V gene encodes CDR1 KGHSH and CDR2 LQKENI. V gave up 6 bases and J gave up 0 bases, with 14 bases separating them.

The chain is built from TRBV5-1 and TRBJ1-6; D is uncertain. Germline V lookup: CDR1 SGHRS, CDR2 YFSETQ. This CDR3 comprises 13 residues. Trimming took off 4 bases at V and 9 bases at J, with 11 bases between the two ends. The chain's CDR3 is CASSPETGSPLHF. CDR3 coding DNA: TGCGCCAGCAGCCCCGAGACGGGTTCACCCCTCCACTTT. Together with reference TRBV5-1 and TRBJ1-6, the CDR3 gives the full variable domain: KAGVTQTPRYLIKTRGQQVTLSCSPISGHRSVSWYQQTPGQGLQFLFEYFSETQRNKGNFPGRFSGRQFSNSRSEMNVSTLELGDSALYLCASSPETGSPLHFGNGTRLTVT.

The chain couples TRBV7-6 to TRBJ2-7; D perhaps matches TRBD2 (6 bases). Germline V gene sequence: CDR1 SGHVS, CDR2 FNYEAQ. V gave up 1 base and J gave up 4 bases, with 14 bases separating them. The CDR3 loop spans 15 amino acids. The chain's CDR3 is CASSLGATGEYEQYF. CDR3 sequence (DNA): TGTGCCAGCAGCTTAGGGGCGACGGGAGAATACGAGCAGTACTTC.